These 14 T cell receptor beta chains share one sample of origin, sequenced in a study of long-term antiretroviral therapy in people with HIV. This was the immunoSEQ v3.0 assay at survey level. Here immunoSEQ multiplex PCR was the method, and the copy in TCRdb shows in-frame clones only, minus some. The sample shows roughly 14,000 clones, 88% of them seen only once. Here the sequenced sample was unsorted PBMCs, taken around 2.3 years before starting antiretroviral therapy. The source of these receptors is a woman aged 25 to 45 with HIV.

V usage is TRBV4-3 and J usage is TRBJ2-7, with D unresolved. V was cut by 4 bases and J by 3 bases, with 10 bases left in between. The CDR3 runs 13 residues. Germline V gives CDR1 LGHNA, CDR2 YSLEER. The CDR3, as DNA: TGCGCCAGCAGCCGCTCGACGGACTACGAGCAGTACTTC. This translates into CASSRSTDYEQYF.

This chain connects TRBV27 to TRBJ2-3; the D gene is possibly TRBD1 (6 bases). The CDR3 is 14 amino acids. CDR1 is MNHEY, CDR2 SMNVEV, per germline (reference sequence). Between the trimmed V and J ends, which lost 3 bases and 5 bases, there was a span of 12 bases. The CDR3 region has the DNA TGTGCCAGCAGTTTCAGGGGCGCGGGAGATACGCAGTATTTT. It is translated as CASSFRGAGDTQYF.

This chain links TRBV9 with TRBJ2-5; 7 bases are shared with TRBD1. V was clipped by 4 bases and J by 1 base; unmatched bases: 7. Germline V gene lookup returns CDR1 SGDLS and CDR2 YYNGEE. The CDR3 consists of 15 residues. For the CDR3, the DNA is TGTGCCAGCAGCCCCCGACAGGGTCTCCAAGAGACCCAGTACTTC. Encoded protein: CASSPRQGLQETQYF.

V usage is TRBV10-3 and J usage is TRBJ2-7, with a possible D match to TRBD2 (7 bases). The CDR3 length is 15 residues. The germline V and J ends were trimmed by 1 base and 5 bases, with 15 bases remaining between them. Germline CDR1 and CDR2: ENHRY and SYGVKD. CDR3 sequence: CAISELGGGVDEQYF. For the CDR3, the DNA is TGTGCCATCAGTGAGTTGGGAGGGGGGGTCGACGAGCAGTACTTC.

The CDR3: CASSAISAETGRGYTF. CDR3 in DNA: TGTGCCAGCAGTGCTATATCCGCCGAGACAGGGCGCGGCTACACCTTC. J is TRBJ1-2 and V is TRBV27; 7 nucleotides align to TRBD1. Germline V gives CDR1 MNHEY, CDR2 SMNVEV (reference sequence). After removal of 5 bases from V and 8 bases from J, the junction contained 17 bases not matched to a gene. The CDR3 consists of 16 residues.

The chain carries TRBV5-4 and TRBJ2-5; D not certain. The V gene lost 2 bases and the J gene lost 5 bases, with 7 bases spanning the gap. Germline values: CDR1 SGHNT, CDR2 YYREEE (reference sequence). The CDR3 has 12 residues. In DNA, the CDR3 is TGTGCCAGCAGCTTTCCCAGGGAGACCCAGTACTTC. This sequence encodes CASSFPRETQYF.

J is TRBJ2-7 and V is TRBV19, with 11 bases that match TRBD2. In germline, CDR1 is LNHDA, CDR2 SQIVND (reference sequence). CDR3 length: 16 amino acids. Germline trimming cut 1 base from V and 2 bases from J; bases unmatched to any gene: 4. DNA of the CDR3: TGTGCCAGTAGTATAGGGGGGACTAGCGGAACCTACGAGCAGTACTTC. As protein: CASSIGGTSGTYEQYF. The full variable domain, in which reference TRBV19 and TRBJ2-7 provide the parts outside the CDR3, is DGGITQSPKYLFRKEGQNVTLSCEQNLNHDAMYWYRQDPGQGLRLIYYSQIVNDFQKGDIAEGYSVSREKKESFPLTVTSAQKNPTAFYLCASSIGGTSGTYEQYFGPGTRLTVT.

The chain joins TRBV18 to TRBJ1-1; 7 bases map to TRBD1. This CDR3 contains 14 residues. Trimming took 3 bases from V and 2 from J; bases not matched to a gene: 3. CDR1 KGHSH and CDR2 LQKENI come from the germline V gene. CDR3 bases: TGTGCCAGCTCACCCGACAGGGCAAACACTGAAGCTTTCTTT. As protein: CASSPDRANTEAFF.

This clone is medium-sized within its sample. CDR3 amino acids: CASSQDWGGTVRYEQYF. The CDR3 nucleotides are TGCGCCAGCAGCCAAGATTGGGGGGGGACAGTCCGGTACGAGCAGTACTTC. The J gene is TRBJ2-7, the V gene TRBV4-1; D tentatively reads TRBD1 or TRBD2 (7 bases each). V was shortened by 0 bases and J by 4 bases, with 19 bases between the two germline ends. This CDR3 spans 17 amino acids. Germline CDR1 MGHRA, CDR2 YSYEKL.

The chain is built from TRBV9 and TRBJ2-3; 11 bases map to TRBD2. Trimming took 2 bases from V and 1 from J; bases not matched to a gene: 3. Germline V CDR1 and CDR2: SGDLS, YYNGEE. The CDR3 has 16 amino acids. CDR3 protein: CASSVTGLAGTDTQYF. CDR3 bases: TGTGCCAGCAGCGTTACGGGACTAGCGGGCACAGATACGCAGTATTTT. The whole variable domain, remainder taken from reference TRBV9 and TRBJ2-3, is DSGVTQTPKHLITATGQRVTLRCSPRSGDLSVYWYQQSLDQGLQFLIQYYNGEERAKGNILERFSAQQFPDLHSELNLSSLELGDSALYFCASSVTGLAGTDTQYFGPGTRLTVL.

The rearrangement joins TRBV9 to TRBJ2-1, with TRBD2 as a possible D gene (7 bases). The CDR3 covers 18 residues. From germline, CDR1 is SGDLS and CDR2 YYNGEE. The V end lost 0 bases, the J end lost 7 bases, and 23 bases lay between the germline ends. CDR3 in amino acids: CASSVALSGGAVHNEQFF. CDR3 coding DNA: TGTGCCAGCAGCGTAGCCCTGTCTGGGGGGGCCGTTCATAATGAGCAGTTCTTC.

This CDR3 reads CASSRPNTGELFF. The CDR3 coding sequence is TGTGCCAGCAGCCGACCGAACACCGGGGAGCTGTTTTTT. The chain recombines TRBV21-1 with TRBJ2-2. TRBV21-1 is a pseudogene locus. The CDR3 has 13 amino acids.

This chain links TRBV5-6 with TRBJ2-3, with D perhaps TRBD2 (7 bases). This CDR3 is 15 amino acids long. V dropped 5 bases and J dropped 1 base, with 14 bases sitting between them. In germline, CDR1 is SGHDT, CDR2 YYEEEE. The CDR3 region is CASRAGGGGTDTQYF. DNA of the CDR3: TGTGCCAGCAGAGCCGGAGGGGGGGGCACAGATACGCAGTATTTT.

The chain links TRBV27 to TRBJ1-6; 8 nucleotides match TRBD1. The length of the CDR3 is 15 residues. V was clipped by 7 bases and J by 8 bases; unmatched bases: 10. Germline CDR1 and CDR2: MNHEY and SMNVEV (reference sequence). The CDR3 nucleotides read TGTGCCAGCAATCCCAGGGGGCGGGTTGATTCACCCCTCCACTTT. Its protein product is CASNPRGRVDSPLHF.